This T cell receptor beta chain came from a study of cytomegalovirus exposure and HLA in healthy donors. For the study at large: Unique TCR beta sequences numbering some 110 million came from about 179 million T cells in an earlier analysis.

In germline, CDR1 is SGHDT, CDR2 YYEEEE. V dropped 0 bases and J dropped 1 base, with 12 bases sitting between them. The CDR3 has 16 residues. A remark on this clone: The antigen is unknown.

General study findings and limits: A likely sequencing artifact accounted for one observed cluster of highly shared sequence variants. Among donors in an Asian-associated ancestry cluster, a later analysis reportedly found fewer N-insertions than the approximately 700-donor mean. HLA allele associations emerged for roughly 17,000 TCR beta sequences in a later analysis, at 0.05 false discovery rate.

The PCR employed 60 Vbeta primers together with 13 Jbeta primers. Clones were sequenced by immunoSEQ multiplex PCR, and TCRdb holds only the in-frame ones, with some missing. The sample carries under 200,000 clones, over 80% recorded once. The sample was PBMCs. The origin of this receptor is a girl aged 10-17 years in good health and CMV-seropositive. The chain combines TRBV5-6 with TRBJ2-3; maybe TRBD1 (6 bases). The CDR3, as DNA: TGTGCCAGCAGCTTGGACACAGGGTTTGGCACAGATACGCAGTATTTT. This gives the protein CASSLDTGFGTDTQYF. Based on the CDR3 plus reference TRBV5-6 and TRBJ2-3, the full variable domain is DAGVTQSPTHLIKTRGQQVTLRCSPKSGHDTVSWYQQALGQGPQFIFQYYEEEERQRGNFPDRFSGHQFPNYSSELNVNALLLGDSALYLCASSLDTGFGTDTQYFGPGTRLTVL.